These 22 T cell receptor beta chains were all obtained from the same sample, sequenced in a study of B cell selection in AIRE deficiency. Regulatory T cells were sorted as CD4+CD25hiCD127low/negative. Method: immunoSEQ multiplex PCR; TCRdb's copy keeps in-frame clones and lacks some. The sample contains about 18,000 clones, roughly 91% of which appear only once. Sequences were obtained from CD4+CD25+ Tregs sorted from PBMCs. These receptors all stem from a human donor in good health.

This clone was recorded a few times. J is TRBJ2-5 and V is TRBV7-8; D call uncertain. Germline lookup yields CDR1 SGHVS and CDR2 FQNEAQ. The CDR3 has 12 amino acids. Between the trimmed V and J ends, which lost 3 bases and 5 bases, there was a span of 7 bases. CDR3 nucleotides: TGTGCCAGCAGCTTCCGTTACGAGACCCAGTACTTC. It translates to CASSFRYETQYF.

The chain uses TRBV5-4 and TRBJ2-1, with 11 bases matching TRBD2. This CDR3 contains 17 residues. Unmatched junction bases numbered 7, after V lost 4 bases and J lost 1 base. Germline values: CDR1 SGHNT, CDR2 YYREEE (reference sequence). The CDR3 region has the DNA TGTGCCAGCAGCCGGGGACTAGCGGACCCTTCCTACAATGAGCAGTTCTTC. Translation gives CASSRGLADPSYNEQFF.

The chain joins TRBV5-1 to TRBJ2-2, with D perhaps TRBD2 (6 bases). The CDR3 runs 16 residues. In germline, CDR1 is SGHRS, CDR2 YFSETQ. V was clipped by 2 bases and J by 4 bases, with 15 bases between them. The CDR3 region has the DNA TGCGCCAGCAGCTTCCGAGATGTGGGGGGCACCGGGGAGCTGTTTTTT. Its protein is CASSFRDVGGTGELFF.

The chain employs TRBV11-2 and TRBJ2-7; D gene uncertain. The CDR3 spans 17 residues. Trimming took 5 bases from V and 2 from J, leaving 22 bases between them. Germline V gene sequence: CDR1 SGHAT, CDR2 FQNNGV. The CDR3 reads CASSPSHTRLRAYEQYF. CDR3 DNA sequence: TGTGCCAGCAGCCCTTCCCACACACGGTTAAGGGCCTACGAGCAGTACTTC.

Of note for this clone: The same CDR3 is also encoded by other DNA sequences in this sample. The chain combines TRBV5-1 with TRBJ2-2; 7 bases agree with TRBD1. The CDR3 consists of 13 residues. The V gene end was trimmed by 4 bases and the J gene end by 6 bases; junction bases not matched to a gene: 3. Per germline, CDR1 SGHRS and CDR2 YFSETQ. The DNA for the CDR3 is TGCGCCAGCAGCGTCACAGGGGCCGGGGAGCTGTTTTTT. Amino acids: CASSVTGAGELFF.

This CDR3 is CATSTPYPQETQYF. In nucleotides, the CDR3 is TGTGCCACCAGCACCCCCTACCCCCAAGAGACCCAGTACTTC. V and J are TRBV15 and TRBJ2-5; D is unclear. Trimming pared 4 bases from V and 1 base from J, leaving 10 bases between. This CDR3 region has 14 residues. Germline V CDR1 and CDR2: LNHNV, YYDKDF (reference sequence).

The chain employs TRBV6-6 and TRBJ2-2; 9 positions match TRBD1. Germline V CDR1 and CDR2: MNHNY, SVGAGI (reference sequence). The CDR3 totals 16 residues. The ends lost 5 bases at V and 1 base at J; junction bases unmatched: 5. CDR3 DNA sequence: TGTGCCAGCAGTAAGCCGGGACAGGGGAACACCGGGGAGCTGTTTTTT. Translating it yields CASSKPGQGNTGELFF.

A word on this clone: At the DNA level, this CDR3 is encoded by other sequences in the same sample as well. J is TRBJ1-1 and V is TRBV7-2; D is unresolved. Germline V gene data show CDR1 as SGHTA and CDR2 as FQGNSA. The CDR3 totals 13 residues. V was clipped by 1 base and J by 12 bases, with 15 bases between them. The chain's CDR3 is CASSLGWAVESFF. CDR3 in DNA: TGTGCCAGCAGCTTAGGGTGGGCTGTTGAGTCTTTCTTT.

The chain links TRBV5-1 to TRBJ1-4; weak D call: TRBD1 (6 bases). Trimming took off 0 bases at V and 5 bases at J, with 20 bases between the two ends. Looked up from germline, CDR1 is SGHRS and CDR2 is YFSETQ. CDR3 length equals 18 residues. CDR3 sequence reads: CASSLAGTTGTGNEKLFF. Here the CDR3 DNA reads TGCGCCAGCAGCTTGGCCGGGACAACGGGTACGGGCAATGAAAAACTGTTTTTT.

V is TRBV20-1 and J is TRBJ2-4; D is undetermined. The CDR3 length is 11 residues. Trimming removed 0 bases at V and 8 bases at J, with 5 bases between. Germline V gene lookup returns CDR1 DFQATT and CDR2 SNEGSKA (reference sequence). This chain's CDR3 is CSARDKYIQYF. CDR3 DNA sequence: TGCAGTGCTAGAGATAAATACATTCAGTACTTC.

This clone turned up a few times. The chain combines TRBV25-1 with TRBJ2-3; D unclear. The CDR3 sequence is 12 residues long. V lost 2 bases and J 9 bases, leaving 9 bases between the germline ends. Germline lookup yields CDR1 MGHDK and CDR2 SYGVNS. CDR3 DNA sequence: TGTGCCAGCAGTGAAATTGCCCCCACGCAGTATTTT. Its translation is CASSEIAPTQYF.

The rearrangement uses TRBV21-1 and TRBJ2-5; the DNA was not compared with TRBD2, the D call given in the table. TRBV21-1 is recorded as a pseudogene. CDR3 length: 16 residues. CDR3 sequence reads: CASRESIATLSETQYF. The CDR3 DNA reads as TGTGCCAGCAGAGAGAGTATAGCTACACTCTCTGAGACCCAGTACTTC.

The CDR3 protein is CASSPRTSTDTQYF. CDR3 nucleotides: TGTGCCAGCAGCCCACGGACTAGCACAGATACGCAGTATTTT. The chain couples TRBV14 to TRBJ2-3; possibly TRBD2 for D (5 bases). Looked up from germline, CDR1 is SGHDN and CDR2 is FVKESK. V was clipped by 4 bases and J by 0 bases, with 8 bases between them. The CDR3 spans 14 residues.

With respect to this clone: A read error may produce the germline difference seen at one junction end. The chain couples TRBV2 to TRBJ2-7; unclear D gene. There are 12 residues in the CDR3. Germline values: CDR1 SNHLY, CDR2 FYNNEI. CDR3 coding DNA: TGTGCCAACAGTGATGCCGGCTACGAGCAGTACTTC. It is translated as CANSDAGYEQYF.

This CDR3 reads CASSPGTGQNTEAFF. CDR3 bases: TGTGCCAGCAGCCCCGGGACAGGGCAGAACACTGAAGCTTTCTTT. This sequence joins TRBV5-5 and TRBJ1-1, with 9 positions matching TRBD1. Trimming removed 4 bases from V and 1 base from J; junction bases left unmatched: 5. From germline, CDR1 is SGHKS and CDR2 YYEKEE (reference sequence). CDR3 length: 15 amino acids.

This clone was seen only once. The chain joins TRBV11-1 to TRBJ1-1; a possible D gene is TRBD1 (6 bases). Per the germline V gene, CDR1 is SGHAT and CDR2 is FQDESV (reference sequence). The V and J ends lost 5 bases and 0 bases respectively, with 13 bases between them. The CDR3 has 15 amino acids. The CDR3 coding sequence is TGTGCCAGCAGCCGAGACAGGCCGTTGAACACTGAAGCTTTCTTT. Encoded protein: CASSRDRPLNTEAFF.

The V gene is TRBV28, the J gene TRBJ1-2, with D possibly TRBD1 on 6 matching bases. With 8 bases removed from V and 4 bases from J, the gap between germline ends came to 11 bases. This CDR3 spans 12 amino acids. Germline CDR1 and CDR2: MDHEN and SYDVKM. As DNA, the CDR3 is TGTGCCAGCCAGGGGATCAGCTATGGCTACACCTTC. It codes for CASQGISYGYTF.

The chain links TRBV6-5 to TRBJ2-1; D gene uncertain. The CDR3 spans 11 residues. V was clipped by 6 bases and J by 4 bases, with 4 bases between them. Looked up from germline, CDR1 is MNHEY and CDR2 is SVGAGI. CDR3 sequence reads: CASSQYNEQFF. The CDR3 region has the DNA TGTGCCAGCAGCCAGTACAATGAGCAGTTCTTC.

The chain's CDR3 is CASKAGTGAGELFF. CDR3 nucleotide sequence: TGTGCCAGCAAGGCCGGGACAGGGGCCGGGGAGCTGTTTTTT. The chain joins TRBV5-4 to TRBJ2-2, with 10 positions matching TRBD1. Germline V gene data show CDR1 as SGHNT and CDR2 as YYREEE (reference sequence). There are 14 residues in the CDR3. V was clipped by 6 bases and J by 6 bases; unmatched bases: 5.

The chain is built from TRBV4-1 and TRBJ2-2; 8 nucleotides line up with TRBD1. This CDR3 has 16 amino acids. Germline CDR1 and CDR2: MGHRA and YSYEKL. Germline trimming cut 6 bases from V and 5 bases from J; bases unmatched to any gene: 11. CDR3 nucleotides: TGCGCCAGCAGAACGATCGGGACAGGTGAAACCGGGGAGCTGTTTTTT. The encoded protein is CASRTIGTGETGELFF.

The V and J genes are TRBV6-1 and TRBJ2-5; D not resolved. Per germline, CDR1 MNHNS and CDR2 SASEGT. V lost 4 bases, J lost 5 bases, and 5 bases lay in between. The CDR3 covers 11 residues. CDR3 amino acids: CASSAWETQYF. The CDR3 coding sequence is TGTGCCAGCAGTGCGTGGGAGACCCAGTACTTC.

This chain joins TRBV2 and TRBJ2-3; possibly TRBD1 for D (6 bases). The V end was cut by 11 bases, the J end by 4 bases, with 19 bases between. Per the germline V gene, CDR1 is SNHLY and CDR2 is FYNNEI. The length of the CDR3 is 14 residues. Here the CDR3 DNA reads TGTGCCGGAAAGGCAGGGGTTCCCCCAGATACGCAGTATTTT. Protein product: CAGKAGVPPDTQYF.